Shown below are 15 T cell receptor beta chains from a single sample sequenced in a study of blood T cells in healthy people across ages. The second PCR ran about 6 to 11 cycles with a sample-barcoded 5' primer and J-beta primers. One entry per CDR3 protein results from TCRdb running MiXCR on the 5' RACE reads. The sample holds roughly 930,000 distinct CDR3 sequences, about 44% seen once. The sequenced material came from blood. The receptors here all came from a man between 25 and 39 years old in good health.

This clonotype was detected only a few times. The V call is TRBV15, the J call TRBJ2-5, with 10 bases lining up with TRBD2. The CDR3 is made up of 15 amino acids. Germline values: CDR1 LNHNV, CDR2 YYDKDF (reference sequence). The trim removed 3 bases at V and 4 bases at J, leaving 5 bases unmatched. CDR3 loop: CATSRDLAGVETQYF. The CDR3 coding sequence is TGTGCCACCAGCAGGGATCTAGCGGGGGTAGAGACCCAGTACTTC.

This clonotype was detected ten times or more. The V gene is TRBV29-1, the J gene TRBJ1-1, with D uncertain. Germline CDR1 is SQVTM and CDR2 is ANQGSEA. This CDR3 region has 13 residues. The germline V and J ends were trimmed by 3 bases and 3 bases, with 11 bases remaining between them. In DNA form, the CDR3 reads TGCAGCGTTGATACTCCTGAGGACACTGAAGCTTTCTTT. It is translated as CSVDTPEDTEAFF.

Concerning this clonotype: The junction departs from germline at one end; a sequencing error may be responsible. The chain combines TRBV5-1 with TRBJ1-1; 8 positions match TRBD1. In germline, CDR1 is SGHRS, CDR2 YFSETQ. This CDR3 is built from 13 residues. CDR3 bases: TGTGCCAGCAGCCTGACAGGGGTCACTGAAGCTTTCTTT. It yields the protein CASSLTGVTEAFF. Looking up the rest from reference TRBV5-1 and TRBJ1-1 gives the full variable domain: KAGVTQTPRYLIKTRGQQVTLSCSPISGHRSVSWYQQTPGQGLQFLFEYFSETQRNKGNFPGRFSGRQFSNSRSEMNVSTLELGDSALYLCASSLTGVTEAFFGQGTRLTVV.

This chain joins TRBV12-3 or TRBV12-4 and TRBJ1-4, with 10 positions matching TRBD1. The CDR3 loop spans 15 amino acids. V shed 5 bases, J shed 7 bases, and the junction held 7 bases outside the gene matches. In nucleotides, the CDR3 is TGTGCCAGCAGTAGGACTGGACAGGGGGGTGAAAAACTGTTTTTT. It codes for CASSRTGQGGEKLFF.

Note on this clonotype: The junction and the germline gene differ at one end; a read error may be behind it. This chain uses TRBV2 with TRBJ2-7, with a tentative D call TRBD2 (5 bases). From germline, CDR1 is SNHLY and CDR2 FYNNEI. The CDR3 has 15 residues. For the CDR3, the DNA is TGTGCCAGCAGGGAAGCTAGCCCCAGCTCCTACGAGCAGTACTTC. It yields the protein CASREASPSSYEQYF.

The rearrangement uses TRBV6-1 and TRBJ2-4; 9 nucleotides agree with TRBD1. The DNA end is a closer match to TRBJ2-7, so the J assignment may be wrong. Germline V gene sequence: CDR1 MNHNS, CDR2 SASEGT. This CDR3 contains 15 residues. CDR3 residues: CASMRPGQGTNEQYF. As DNA, the CDR3 is TGTGCCAGCATGAGACCGGGACAGGGTACCAACGAGCAGTACTTC.

This clonotype was counted once. V is TRBV7-8 and J is TRBJ1-6; D is uncertain. Looked up from germline, CDR1 is SGHVS and CDR2 is FQNEAQ. V lost 0 bases and J 7 bases, leaving 16 bases between the germline ends. This CDR3 is 17 amino acids long. CDR3 coding DNA: TGTGCCAGCAGCTTAGCCCCCCGTGGGGTCCGGAATTCACCCCTCCACTTT. It is translated as CASSLAPRGVRNSPLHF. Looking up the rest from reference TRBV7-8 and TRBJ1-6 gives the full variable domain: GAGVSQSPRYKVAKRGQDVALRCDPISGHVSLFWYQQALGQGPEFLTYFQNEAQLDKSGLPSDRFFAERPEGSVSTLKIQRTQQEDSAVYLCASSLAPRGVRNSPLHFGNGTRLTVT.

This chain connects TRBV7-8 to TRBJ1-4; 7 bases line up with TRBD1. This CDR3 spans 15 amino acids. Germline assignment: CDR1 SGHVS and CDR2 FQNEAQ. Unmatched junction bases numbered 7, after V lost 6 bases and J lost 3 bases. CDR3 DNA: TGTGCCAGCAGTGAAGGGGGCCTGGCTAATGAAAAACTGTTTTTT. Translating gives CASSEGGLANEKLFF.

This clonotype showed up many times. V usage is TRBV27 and J usage is TRBJ2-1; 13 bases fit TRBD2. The CDR3 sequence is 16 residues long. CDR1 is MNHEY, CDR2 SMNVEV, per germline (reference sequence). The junction had 4 bases not matched to a gene; V was cut back by 4 bases and J by 4 bases. This chain's CDR3 is CASSWGLAGQYNEQFF. CDR3 coding DNA: TGTGCCAGCAGTTGGGGACTAGCGGGGCAGTACAATGAGCAGTTCTTC.

This clonotype was seen more than once but under ten times. The genes are TRBV6-4 and TRBJ2-1; 15 bases are a match to TRBD2. CDR1 and CDR2 (germline): MRHNA, SNTAGT. V shed 6 bases and J 10 bases; nucleotides not matched to a gene: 7. The CDR3 sequence is 15 residues long. The CDR3 DNA reads TGTGCCAGCAGCGGCGGACTAGCGGGGGGGCACGAGCAGTTCTTC. The encoded protein is CASSGGLAGGHEQFF.

The chain uses TRBV5-6 and TRBJ2-5; D ambiguous. V was clipped by 0 bases and J by 11 bases, with 11 bases between them. Germline-derived CDR1 and CDR2 are SGHDT and YYEEEE. The CDR3 is made up of 12 amino acids. The CDR3 is CASSLGYVSQYF. The CDR3 coding sequence is TGTGCCAGCAGCTTGGGTTATGTCTCGCAGTACTTC.

This clonotype was seen once. The chain recombines TRBV24-1 with TRBJ1-4; 11 nucleotides align to TRBD1. V lost 4 bases and J lost 8; bases outside the gene matches: 5. The CDR3 is made up of 15 amino acids. Germline V lookup: CDR1 KGHDR, CDR2 SFDVKD. CDR3 sequence: CATSEGTGGSEKLFF. CDR3 coding DNA: TGTGCCACCAGTGAGGGGACAGGGGGAAGCGAAAAACTGTTTTTT.

CDR3 sequence: CAISESSRQISYEQYF. Here the CDR3 DNA reads TGTGCCATCAGTGAGTCGAGTCGGCAGATCTCCTACGAGCAGTACTTC. The chain carries TRBV10-3 and TRBJ2-7, with D unclear. The germline V and J ends were trimmed by 0 bases and 0 bases, with 12 bases remaining between them. The CDR3 sequence is 16 residues long. The germline V gene has CDR1 ENHRY and CDR2 SYGVKD.

The rearrangement joins TRBV6-5 to TRBJ2-5, with 7 bases identical to TRBD1. V was pared by 7 bases and J by 11 bases, with 19 bases of the junction left unmatched. CDR1 and CDR2 (germline): MNHEY, SVGAGI. The CDR3 is 15 amino acids. CDR3 protein: CASTAGGRYYNEQYF. CDR3 coding DNA: TGTGCCAGCACCGCAGGGGGACGGTACTACAATGAGCAGTACTTC.

With regard to this clonotype: This may come from a read error, since a much larger clone is one base off. This chain joins TRBV27 and TRBJ1-1; D is uncertain. The ends were cut back, 5 bases at V and 1 base at J, with 11 bases in the middle. Per germline, CDR1 MNHEY and CDR2 SMNVEV (reference sequence). CDR3 length: 14 residues. DNA of the CDR3: TGTGCCAGCAGTGTCAGTTCCGGGAACACTGAAGCTTTCTTT. Its translation: CASSVSSGNTEAFF.